This T cell receptor beta chain was retrieved from a study of blood T cell repertoires in COVID-19. Background on the study: The samples span acute and convalescent COVID-19 from the United States, Italy and Spain. Sources were T cells, B-cell-depleted T cells, or PBMCs; the material itself was cDNA or gDNA.

Clinical histories supplied by participants themselves formed the basis of cohort assignment. Two negative PCRs, clearance, or symptom resolution characterized the recovered Cohort 3 donors. Sequencing was performed with immunoSEQ multiplex PCR; in TCRdb, only in-frame clones are kept and a portion is missing. The table includes 300,000 to 450,000 clones, 88% detected once. V dropped 2 bases and J dropped 5 bases, with 10 bases sitting between them. CDR1 and CDR2 from the germline V gene are SGHTS and YDEGEE. This CDR3 comprises 13 residues. V and J are TRBV5-8 and TRBJ2-5, with a tentative D call TRBD2 (6 bases). The origin of this receptor is a woman between 18 and 30 years old who had recovered from COVID-19. The sequencing sample was made of PBMCs or T cells enriched from blood (not recorded which). CDR3 sequence (DNA): TGTGCCAGCAGCTTTCAGGCGGGGGAGACCCAGTACTTC. Protein sequence: CASSFQAGETQYF.